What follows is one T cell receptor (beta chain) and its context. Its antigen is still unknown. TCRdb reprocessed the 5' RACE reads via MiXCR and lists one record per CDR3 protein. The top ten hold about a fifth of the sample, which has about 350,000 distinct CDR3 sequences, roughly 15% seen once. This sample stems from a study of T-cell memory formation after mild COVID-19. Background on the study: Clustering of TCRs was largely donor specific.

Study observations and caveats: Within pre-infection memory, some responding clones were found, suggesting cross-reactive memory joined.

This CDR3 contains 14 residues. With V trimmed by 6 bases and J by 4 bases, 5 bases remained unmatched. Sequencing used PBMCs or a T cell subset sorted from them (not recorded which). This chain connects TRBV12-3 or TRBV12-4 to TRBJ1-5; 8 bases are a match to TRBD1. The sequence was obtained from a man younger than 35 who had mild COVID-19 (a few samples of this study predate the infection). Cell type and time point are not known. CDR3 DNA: TGTGCCAGCAGCCCCACAGGGGGGAATCAGCCCCAGCATTTT. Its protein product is CASSPTGGNQPQHF.